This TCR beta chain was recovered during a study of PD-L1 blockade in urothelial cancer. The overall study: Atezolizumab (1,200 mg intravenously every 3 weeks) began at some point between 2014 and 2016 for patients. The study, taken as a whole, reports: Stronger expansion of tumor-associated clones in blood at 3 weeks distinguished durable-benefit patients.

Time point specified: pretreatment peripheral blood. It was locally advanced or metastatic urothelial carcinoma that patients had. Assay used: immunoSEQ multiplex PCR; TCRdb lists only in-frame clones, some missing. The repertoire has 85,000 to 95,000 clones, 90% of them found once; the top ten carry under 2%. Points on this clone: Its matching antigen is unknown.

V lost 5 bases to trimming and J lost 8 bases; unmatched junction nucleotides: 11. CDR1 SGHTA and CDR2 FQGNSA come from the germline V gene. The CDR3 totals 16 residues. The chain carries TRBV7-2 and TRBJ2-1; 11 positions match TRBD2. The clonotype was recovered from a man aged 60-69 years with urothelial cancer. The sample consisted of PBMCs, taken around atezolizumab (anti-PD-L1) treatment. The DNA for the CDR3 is TGTGCCAGCAGCCTCTTTAGCGGGAGGGCAATGGATGAGCAGTTCTTC. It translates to CASSLFSGRAMDEQFF.